The 23 T cell receptor beta chains presented below share a single source sample, sequenced in a study of identical twins. MiXCR was run by TCRdb on the 5' RACE reads, yielding one entry per CDR3 protein. This sample carries roughly 230,000 distinct CDR3 sequences, about 8.3% of them seen once, and the ten largest clones take approximately 3%. The same sample was also used in a study of yellow fever vaccine responses in identical twins.

The source material was CD8+ T cells sorted from blood. These receptors all come from a woman younger than 30 in good health.

V is TRBV7-8 and J is TRBJ2-7, with a weak D call TRBD2 (6 bases). The CDR3 extends over 16 amino acids. Germline V gene sequence: CDR1 SGHVS, CDR2 FQNEAQ. V lost 0 bases and J lost 2, with 14 bases in between. CDR3 in amino acids: CASSLAPGVGPYEQYF. DNA of the CDR3: TGTGCCAGCAGCTTAGCGCCGGGGGTAGGCCCCTACGAGCAGTACTTC.

The J gene is TRBJ1-5, the V gene TRBV5-6, with TRBD1 matching 10 bases. The J segment lost 6 bases and the V segment lost 2 bases, leaving 5 bases of the junction unmatched. In germline, CDR1 is SGHDT, CDR2 YYEEEE. This CDR3 is built from 15 residues. The chain's CDR3 is CASSFGTGEFQPQHF. The CDR3 region has the DNA TGTGCCAGCAGCTTCGGGACAGGGGAATTTCAGCCCCAGCATTTT.

This clonotype was seen a handful of times. J is TRBJ1-2 and V is TRBV5-4; 9 nucleotides line up with TRBD1. V lost 5 bases and J lost 3; bases outside the gene matches: 14. The CDR3 loop spans 17 amino acids. The germline V gene has CDR1 SGHNT and CDR2 YYREEE (reference sequence). CDR3 amino acids: CASSIPPVGDRDYGYTF. Here the CDR3 DNA reads TGTGCCAGCAGTATCCCCCCCGTAGGGGACAGGGACTATGGCTACACCTTC.

The DNA of the CDR3 is TGTGCCAGCAGCTGGACTGGCACCGGGGAGCTGTTTTTT. It yields the protein CASSWTGTGELFF. V usage is TRBV6-1 and J usage is TRBJ2-2, with D perhaps matching TRBD2 (5 bases). There are 13 residues in the CDR3. Germline V gene data show CDR1 as MNHNS and CDR2 as SASEGT. Trimming left V 6 bases short and J 4 bases short, with 9 bases between.

This clonotype was observed at least ten times. The rearrangement uses TRBV12-3 or TRBV12-4 and TRBJ1-2; 9 bases fit TRBD1. V gave up 7 bases and J gave up 2 bases; unmatched junction bases: 8. There are 15 residues in the CDR3. The CDR3 DNA is TGTGCCAGCACCCCTGGGGGGACAGGGAACTATGGCTACACCTTC. This encodes CASTPGGTGNYGYTF.

CDR3 in DNA: TGTGCCAGCAGTGACCGTGACAGGACCTACGAGCAGTACTTC. Its protein product is CASSDRDRTYEQYF. The V and J genes are TRBV6-1 and TRBJ2-7; TRBD1 might be the D (6 bases). Germline-derived CDR1 and CDR2 are MNHNS and SASEGT. With 3 bases removed from V and 2 bases from J, the gap between germline ends came to 11 bases. The CDR3 contains 14 residues.

The chain has TRBV7-8 and TRBJ1-2, with D uncertain. The V gene's germline CDR1 is SGHVS and CDR2 FQNEAQ. The CDR3 runs 13 residues. Trimming removed 0 bases at V and 6 bases at J, with 8 bases between. The CDR3 is CASSLAITDGYTF. For the CDR3, the DNA is TGTGCCAGCAGCTTAGCAATTACTGATGGCTACACCTTC.

This clonotype has more than one count but fewer than ten. The chain recombines TRBV27 with TRBJ1-1, with a possible D match to TRBD1 (6 bases). Between the trimmed V and J ends, which lost 3 bases and 4 bases, there was a span of 12 bases. Germline assignment: CDR1 MNHEY and CDR2 SMNVEV (reference sequence). The CDR3 contains 14 residues. The CDR3 DNA sequence: TGTGCCAGCAGTTTCAGGGGAGGGGGCACTGAAGCTTTCTTT. Translation gives CASSFRGGGTEAFF.

The sample holds a few counts of this clonotype. V is TRBV30 and J is TRBJ2-2; D is unclear. V gave up 4 bases and J gave up 5 bases, with 8 bases separating them. Germline-derived CDR1 and CDR2 are GTSNPN and SVGIG (reference sequence). The CDR3 is made up of 12 amino acids. CDR3 protein: CAWNHDTGELFF. CDR3 nucleotides: TGTGCCTGGAACCACGATACCGGGGAGCTGTTTTTT.

In this sample, this clonotype turned up a few times. The V and J genes are TRBV2 and TRBJ2-5, with D possibly matching TRBD1 (5 bases). The germline gives CDR1 SNHLY, CDR2 FYNNEI. Trimming removed 8 bases from V and 5 bases from J, with 12 bases in between. The CDR3 runs to 12 residues. CDR3 nucleotide sequence: TGTGCCAGCCCTGGCAGGGCGGAGACCCAGTACTTC. It translates to CASPGRAETQYF.

This clonotype was seen more than once but under ten times. The chain joins TRBV7-9 to TRBJ2-4, with unresolved D. Germline CDR1 is SEHNR and CDR2 is FQNEAQ (reference sequence). Between the trimmed V and J ends, which lost 0 bases and 0 bases, there was a span of 12 bases. This CDR3 is built from 17 residues. The CDR3 DNA follows: TGTGCCAGCAGCTTAGCTCCAGATCACTTAGCCAAAAACATTCAGTACTTC. This codes for CASSLAPDHLAKNIQYF.

This clonotype was counted at least ten times. This chain joins TRBV10-2 and TRBJ1-5; D remains ambiguous. Trimming took 5 bases from V and 2 from J, leaving 7 bases between them. The CDR3 totals 13 residues. In germline, CDR1 is WSHSY, CDR2 SAAADI. CDR3 sequence: CASSQSGNQPQHF. Written as DNA, the CDR3 is TGCGCCAGCAGTCAGAGTGGCAATCAGCCCCAGCATTTT.

This clonotype has just a few counts. The chain couples TRBV20-1 to TRBJ2-2, with no clear D. The CDR3 is 14 amino acids. The V gene's germline CDR1 is DFQATT and CDR2 SNEGSKA (reference sequence). The ends were cut back, 1 base at V and 3 bases at J, with 9 bases in the middle. This chain's CDR3 is CSARARVHTGELFF. The CDR3 bases are TGCAGTGCTAGAGCCCGGGTTCACACCGGGGAGCTGTTTTTT.

The table lists this clonotype with many counts. In DNA, the CDR3 is TGTGCCAGCAGTCCAATGGGACAGCGGAACACTGAAGCTTTCTTT. This encodes CASSPMGQRNTEAFF. The rearrangement links TRBV12-3 or TRBV12-4 to TRBJ1-1; 7 bases fit TRBD1. The CDR3 is 15 residues long. V trimming: 5 bases; J trimming: 1 base; junction bases outside the gene matches: 7.

This clonotype was detected ten times or more. The chain uses TRBV6-1 and TRBJ2-7; D may match TRBD1 or TRBD2 (5 bases each). V was clipped by 3 bases and J by 6 bases, with 12 bases between them. CDR3 length: 13 amino acids. Germline values: CDR1 MNHNS, CDR2 SASEGT. The CDR3 here is CASSDRRDREQYF. The CDR3 DNA reads TGTGCCAGCAGTGATCGCAGGGACCGCGAGCAGTACTTC.

This rearrangement joins TRBV7-6 to TRBJ2-3; D call uncertain. This CDR3 is 15 amino acids long. In germline, CDR1 is SGHVS, CDR2 FNYEAQ. The germline V and J ends were trimmed by 5 bases and 4 bases, with 16 bases remaining between them. The CDR3 sequence: CASSHQATEPDTQYF. The CDR3, as DNA: TGTGCCAGCAGCCACCAGGCGACGGAGCCAGATACGCAGTATTTT.

This clonotype was observed at least ten times. V is TRBV29-1 and J is TRBJ2-3, with TRBD1 identical over 8 bases. The germline CDR1 and CDR2 sequences are SQVTM and ANQGSEA. V gave up 3 bases and J gave up 6 bases; unmatched junction bases: 17. The CDR3 loop spans 17 amino acids. This chain's CDR3 is CSVDGGLTTGAGDTQYF. CDR3 sequence (DNA): TGCAGCGTTGACGGCGGCCTCACGACAGGGGCGGGGGATACGCAGTATTTT.

The chain is built from TRBV7-9 and TRBJ2-3; D unresolved. The germline V and J ends were trimmed by 5 bases and 5 bases, with 11 bases remaining between them. The CDR3 is made up of 13 amino acids. CDR1 is SEHNR and CDR2 is FQNEAQ in the germline V gene (reference sequence). The CDR3: CASSDLLIDTQYF. CDR3 nucleotides: TGTGCCAGCAGCGACCTACTCATAGATACGCAGTATTTT.

This clonotype was picked up many times. This rearrangement joins TRBV9 to TRBJ2-1, with unresolved D. Germline V gives CDR1 SGDLS, CDR2 YYNGEE. The CDR3 extends over 13 amino acids. The V end was cut by 0 bases, the J end by 8 bases, with 9 bases between. CDR3 loop: CASSVGSSDEQFF. The CDR3 nucleotides are TGTGCCAGCAGCGTAGGGAGCAGCGATGAGCAGTTCTTC.

In this sample, this clonotype turned up a few times. The chain couples TRBV2 to TRBJ2-7, with TRBD1 identical over 10 bases. CDR3 length equals 14 residues. V shed 6 bases, J shed 4 bases, and the junction held 6 bases outside the gene matches. CDR1 is SNHLY and CDR2 is FYNNEI in the germline V gene. For the CDR3, the DNA is TGTGCCAGCAGCACGACAGGGGGCCAGTACGAGCAGTACTTC. This sequence encodes CASSTTGGQYEQYF.

This chain connects TRBV7-9 to TRBJ2-7; the D gene is possibly TRBD2 (6 bases). V gave up 2 bases and J gave up 2 bases, with 10 bases separating them. The CDR3 extends over 14 amino acids. Germline CDR1 is SEHNR and CDR2 is FQNEAQ (reference sequence). The CDR3 DNA is TGTGCCAGCAGCTTATCCCGGGAGACCTACGAGCAGTACTTC. Protein product: CASSLSRETYEQYF.

This clonotype was seen a few times. The chain uses TRBV28 and TRBJ2-4; 11 positions match TRBD1. Germline CDR1 reads MDHEN; CDR2 reads SYDVKM. V dropped 3 bases and J dropped 2; count of bases not matched to a gene: 6. The CDR3 contains 17 residues. CDR3 nucleotides: TGTGCCAGCAGTTTTCTTGGGACAGGGGGGACCAAAAACATTCAGTACTTC. Translating gives CASSFLGTGGTKNIQYF.

This clonotype has just a few counts. V and J are TRBV12-3 or TRBV12-4 and TRBJ2-5; D remains ambiguous. V was trimmed by 2 bases and J by 4 bases, leaving 14 bases between them. The CDR3 has 15 amino acids. The DNA for the CDR3 is TGTGCCAGCAGTTTAAAGGGATTTCTTCCAGAGACCCAGTACTTC. Amino acid sequence: CASSLKGFLPETQYF.